One sample yielded the 19 T cell receptor beta chains listed below, sequenced in a study of blood T cell repertoires in COVID-19. Clones were read by immunoSEQ multiplex PCR, and TCRdb kept only the in-frame ones, dropping some. The sample lists roughly 120,000 clones, approximately 85% seen once, with roughly 5% in the top ten. Material for sequencing was peripheral blood. The source is a woman aged 55-75 years with COVID-19, enrolled during active disease.

The genes are TRBV5-1 and TRBJ1-2; D is possibly TRBD1 (5 bases). The CDR3 loop spans 14 amino acids. V was clipped by 3 bases and J by 2 bases, with 11 bases between them. CDR1 and CDR2 from the germline V gene are SGHRS and YFSETQ. The CDR3: CASSYLSGNYGYTF. Here the CDR3 DNA reads TGCGCCAGCAGCTACCTTTCAGGGAACTATGGCTACACCTTC.

The rearrangement joins TRBV6-5 to TRBJ1-3; no clear D gene. Germline V gene sequence: CDR1 MNHEY, CDR2 SVGAGI. The CDR3 totals 14 residues. Trimming pared 5 bases from V and 0 bases from J, leaving 8 bases between. Here the CDR3 reads CASSPGGSGNTIYF. The CDR3 nucleotides read TGTGCCAGCAGTCCCGGCGGCTCTGGAAACACCATATATTTT.

V gene TRBV5-1 combines with J gene TRBJ1-3; D might be TRBD1 (5 bases). From germline, CDR1 is SGHRS and CDR2 YFSETQ. Trimming took off 4 bases at V and 1 base at J, with 9 bases between the two ends. This CDR3 contains 14 residues. The CDR3 is CASSLGDSGNTIYF. CDR3 nucleotide sequence: TGCGCCAGCAGCCTAGGGGATTCTGGAAACACCATATATTTT.

In nucleotides, the CDR3 is TGTGCCAGCAGCGGCAGGGGTTCAGGAAACACCATATATTTT. Protein: CASSGRGSGNTIYF. This chain links TRBV7-8 with TRBJ1-3, with a weak D call TRBD1 (6 bases). The CDR3 contains 14 residues. CDR1 and CDR2 from the germline V gene are SGHVS and FQNEAQ. V dropped 5 bases and J dropped 4 bases, with 12 bases sitting between them.

The rearrangement joins TRBV11-2 to TRBJ1-4; no definite D call. Germline CDR1 and CDR2: SGHAT and FQNNGV. V was trimmed by 0 bases and J by 8 bases, leaving 7 bases between them. CDR3 length equals 13 residues. For the CDR3, the DNA is TGTGCCAGCAGCTTAGACAGTACAGAAAAACTGTTTTTT. Translating it yields CASSLDSTEKLFF.

Only one count was recorded for this clone. This chain links TRBV27 with TRBJ1-5, with a weak D call TRBD1 (6 bases). Trimming removed 5 bases from V and 3 bases from J, with 14 bases in between. Germline V gene lookup returns CDR1 MNHEY and CDR2 SMNVEV (reference sequence). The CDR3 sequence is 15 residues long. CDR3 in amino acids: CASSPTGLLNQPQHF. In DNA, the CDR3 is TGTGCCAGCAGTCCTACAGGGTTACTCAATCAGCCCCAGCATTTT.

The chain is built from TRBV5-1 and TRBJ1-1; D gene unclear. V was trimmed by 2 bases and J by 0 bases, leaving 11 bases between them. Germline V gene data show CDR1 as SGHRS and CDR2 as YFSETQ. The CDR3 runs to 15 residues. As DNA, the CDR3 is TGCGCCAGCAGCTTACGACAACCTATGAACACTGAAGCTTTCTTT. As protein: CASSLRQPMNTEAFF.

This chain uses TRBV4-1 with TRBJ1-1, with unresolved D. V dropped 2 bases and J dropped 0 bases, with 10 bases sitting between them. The germline V gene has CDR1 MGHRA and CDR2 YSYEKL. The CDR3 extends over 15 amino acids. CDR3 nucleotides: TGCGCCAGCAGCCAACTTCGGGATATGAACACTGAAGCTTTCTTT. The encoded protein is CASSQLRDMNTEAFF.

The V and J genes are TRBV7-8 and TRBJ1-1, with TRBD1 matching over 7 bases. The germline CDR1 and CDR2 sequences are SGHVS and FQNEAQ. The trim removed 1 base at V and 7 bases at J, leaving 6 bases unmatched. The CDR3 has 14 residues. CDR3 nucleotides: TGTGCCAGCAGCTTAGTGATGGGACAGTTTGAAGCTTTCTTT. Translation: CASSLVMGQFEAFF.

The genes are TRBV5-1 and TRBJ1-6, with TRBD1 as a possible D gene (6 bases). The germline CDR1 and CDR2 sequences are SGHRS and YFSETQ. Trimming removed 0 bases at V and 7 bases at J, with 14 bases between. CDR3 size: 16 residues. CDR3 in DNA: TGCGCCAGCAGCTTGGAGACAGGTTATGGGAATTCACCCCTCCACTTT. The encoded protein is CASSLETGYGNSPLHF.

The chain joins TRBV7-8 to TRBJ1-3, with TRBD1 as a possible D gene (6 bases). This CDR3 contains 16 residues. V was pared by 3 bases and J by 4 bases, with 16 bases between. From germline, CDR1 is SGHVS and CDR2 FQNEAQ. This CDR3 reads CASSFSNRQAGNTIYF. CDR3 DNA sequence: TGTGCCAGCAGCTTTTCAAATCGACAGGCAGGAAACACCATATATTTT.

The sample holds one count of this clone. This chain uses TRBV27 with TRBJ1-1; 8 bases are shared with TRBD1. V dropped 5 bases and J dropped 4; count of bases not matched to a gene: 9. The length of the CDR3 is 15 residues. CDR1 is MNHEY and CDR2 is SMNVEV in the germline V gene (reference sequence). The CDR3 is CASSPLDRASTEAFF. The CDR3 DNA follows: TGTGCCAGCAGTCCCCTGGACAGGGCGAGCACTGAAGCTTTCTTT.

The table lists this clone with a count of one. The chain links TRBV27 to TRBJ1-3; D perhaps matches TRBD1 (6 bases). In germline, CDR1 is MNHEY, CDR2 SMNVEV (reference sequence). The CDR3 loop spans 14 amino acids. V shed 2 bases and J shed 2 bases, with 7 bases lying between them. The CDR3 is CASSLTGTGNTIYF. The CDR3 bases are TGTGCCAGCAGTTTAACAGGGACTGGAAACACCATATATTTT.

The chain joins TRBV4-1 to TRBJ1-2; 10 nucleotides align to TRBD1. The germline gives CDR1 MGHRA, CDR2 YSYEKL. This CDR3 is 17 amino acids long. Trimming removed 0 bases from V and 8 bases from J; junction bases left unmatched: 12. CDR3 sequence: CASSQESIPGTGDGYTF. Written as DNA, the CDR3 is TGCGCCAGCAGCCAAGAATCGATACCCGGGACAGGGGACGGCTACACCTTC.

The rearrangement uses TRBV7-9 and TRBJ2-3, with D possibly matching TRBD2 (6 bases). This CDR3 spans 14 amino acids. Germline V gene data show CDR1 as SEHNR and CDR2 as FQNEAQ (reference sequence). V lost 6 bases to trimming and J lost 5 bases, with 15 bases between them. The CDR3 nucleotides read TGTGCCAGCAGTTACACGCGGACTAAAGATACGCAGTATTTT. This codes for CASSYTRTKDTQYF.

The rearrangement links TRBV3-1 (or the pseudogene TRBV3-2) to TRBJ2-1; D is ambiguous. The germline V gene encodes CDR1 LGHDT and CDR2 YNNKEL (reference sequence). Trimming stripped 0 bases from V and 1 base from J, with 4 bases between. The CDR3 totals 14 residues. CDR3 coding DNA: TGTGCCAGCAGCCAAGATCATTCCTACAATGAGCAGTTCTTC. Its translation is CASSQDHSYNEQFF.

The V gene is TRBV7-3, the J gene TRBJ2-1; 9 nucleotides match TRBD2. The V and J ends lost 1 base and 6 bases, in that order; junction bases with no gene match: 7. Per germline, CDR1 SGHTA and CDR2 FQGTGA. The CDR3 is made up of 16 amino acids. The DNA for the CDR3 is TGTGCCAGCAGCTTAAGAAGGAGCGGGGGGCTCAATGAGCAGTTCTTC. Translating it yields CASSLRRSGGLNEQFF.

The chain recombines TRBV27 with TRBJ1-5; no firm D call. This CDR3 spans 14 amino acids. The V end lost 0 bases, the J end lost 2 bases, and 5 bases lay between the germline ends. Germline V lookup: CDR1 MNHEY, CDR2 SMNVEV (reference sequence). CDR3 sequence reads: CASSLSRGNQPQHF. The CDR3 coding sequence is TGTGCCAGCAGTTTATCTCGGGGCAATCAGCCCCAGCATTTT.

This chain connects TRBV18 to TRBJ1-6; D perhaps matches TRBD1 (6 bases). The germline gives CDR1 KGHSH, CDR2 LQKENI. CDR3 length: 14 residues. Trimming removed 3 bases from V and 7 bases from J, with 10 bases in between. CDR3 bases: TGTGCCAGCTCACCCACAGGGTTGAATTCACCCCTCCACTTT. Its protein product is CASSPTGLNSPLHF.